This record concerns one T cell receptor (beta chain) sequence. What this receptor recognizes is not known. The sample holds no much larger clone one base away, and base qualities are not on file. The data belong to a study of blood T cell repertoires in COVID-19 (dated by TCRdb to 2020 to 2021). With respect to the entire study: Samples from collaborators originated in the United States, Italy and Spain and spanned both the acute and convalescent phases of COVID-19. The material from the prospective study consisted of cDNA or gDNA derived from T cells, B-cell-depleted T cells, or PBMCs. Subjects who had been exposed to COVID-19, were actively infected with it, or had recovered from it provided the deeply sampled blood TCRbeta repertoires that made up the dataset. The repertoires were released in a freely available public database intended as a resource for research on the immune response to SARS-CoV-2. Samples were obtained from the ongoing ImmuneRACE study (first 160 participants) and from 1,254 subjects provided by 6 global collaborators. Nearly every sample came with metadata listing a de-identified subject ID, COVID-19 status, age in years and sex. Where available, HLA class I and class II types were taken from metadata supplied by the sample provider and were not determined by assay-based typing.

Each collaborating institution followed its own protocols to collect whole blood in K2EDTA tubes. For TCRbeta analysis, collaborators shipped samples in one of three forms: frozen whole blood, isolated PBMCs, or DNA extracted from either of those sample types. Counted from cysteine to phenylalanine, this CDR3 has 14 amino acids. Solely the CDR3 DNA is kept, with 42 bases framed from the first base. V was cut back by 3 bases and J by 4 bases, leaving a gap of 12 bases between them. CDR1 and CDR2, per the germline V gene (reference sequence), are LNHDA and SQIVND. TCRbeta CDR3 regions were amplified from genomic DNA by means of the immunoSEQ Assay, a bias-controlled multiplex PCR. From the authors' description of their analysis: Within the assay, amplification of reference gene primers was used to estimate how many nucleated cells each sample contained. To quantify the absolute abundance of each unique TCRbeta CDR3 rearrangement, sequence reads were collapsed and filtered. For each sample, productive Simpson clonality was calculated as the square root of Simpson's diversity index over productive rearrangements. TCRdb's version of the immuneACCESS table is confined to in-frame rearrangements and falls short of the full clone set. An unresolved V gene accounts for under half of the shortfall where checked; the remainder is of unknown origin. The V and J calls and clone size were taken over from that table, and D and trimming were inferred from the DNA. This sample holds tens of thousands of clones; 75% to 95% were observed only once. The ten top clones hold about 15% of the sample.

Broad study findings and their caveats: How much clinical and demographic metadata was included differed by source and by participant, and the metadata was provided uncurated.

The receptor chain draws on TRBV19 and TRBJ1-1, and TRBD1 may be the D gene, going by 6 matching bases. Input material: peripheral blood. The source is an elderly man with acute or convalescent COVID-19. The nucleotides are TGTGCCAGTAGTATTGGGGGGGCGATCACTGAAGCTTTCTTT. Its translation reads: CASSIGGAITEAFF.